The 15 T cell receptor beta chains below come from one sample, sequenced in a study of T cell responses to AZD1222 COVID-19 vaccine. Profiling relied on immunoSEQ multiplex PCR, and the TCRdb table lists in-frame clones only, not all of them. The profile shows tens of thousands of clones, roughly 84% of them singletons. This specimen consisted of peripheral blood, obtained on day 0 of AZD1222 vaccination. The receptor source for this set is an adult in good health.

V is TRBV5-1 and J is TRBJ2-7; 8 nucleotides agree with TRBD1. This CDR3 comprises 18 residues. The germline V gene has CDR1 SGHRS and CDR2 YFSETQ. With 0 bases clipped from V and 3 bases from J, the junction kept 14 bases outside the gene matches. CDR3 nucleotide sequence: TGCGCCAGCAGCTTGGCCACCAGGTCCGACAGGGGACTCTACGAGCAGTACTTC. It yields the protein CASSLATRSDRGLYEQYF.

The rearrangement uses TRBV24-1 and TRBJ1-3; the D is unclear. Trimming removed 2 bases at V and 1 base at J, with 8 bases between. CDR3 length: 15 amino acids. Per the germline V gene, CDR1 is KGHDR and CDR2 is SFDVKD. The CDR3 here is CATSDSRTSGNTIYF. CDR3 nucleotide sequence: TGTGCCACCAGTGATTCCAGGACGTCTGGAAACACCATATATTTT.

This clone came up a few times. This sequence joins TRBV5-6 and TRBJ1-1; TRBD1 matches at 7 bases. V was clipped by 5 bases and J by 5 bases; unmatched bases: 9. The germline gives CDR1 SGHDT, CDR2 YYEEEE. This CDR3 comprises 14 residues. CDR3 sequence (DNA): TGTGCCAGCAGTTACACAGGGGTTAGGACTGAAGCTTTCTTT. Translation gives CASSYTGVRTEAFF.

The chain links TRBV7-9 to TRBJ1-2, with 8 bases lining up with TRBD1. V lost 4 bases and J lost 3; bases outside the gene matches: 7. CDR1 and CDR2 (germline): SEHNR, FQNEAQ (reference sequence). The CDR3 has 15 amino acids. The CDR3 DNA is TGTGCCAGCAGCTCGGCAACAGGGGGTCACTATGGCTACACCTTC. It yields the protein CASSSATGGHYGYTF.

CDR3 loop: CASSPGRVENSPLHF. CDR3 nucleotide sequence: TGTGCCAGCTCACCAGGGCGCGTAGAAAATTCACCCCTCCACTTT. The J gene is TRBJ1-6, the V gene TRBV18; D remains ambiguous. Per the germline V gene, CDR1 is KGHSH and CDR2 is LQKENI. This CDR3 is 15 amino acids long. With 2 bases removed from V and 7 bases from J, the gap between germline ends came to 12 bases.

The V and J genes are TRBV4-3 and TRBJ2-5; 8 bases fit TRBD2. The germline CDR1 and CDR2 sequences are LGHNA and YSLEER. The CDR3 has 18 residues. Trimming took 0 bases from V and 1 from J; bases not matched to a gene: 10. The CDR3 nucleotides read TGCGCCAGCAGCCAAGACCTTCGCGGGGGGAGTGTCCAAGAGACCCAGTACTTC. Encoded protein: CASSQDLRGGSVQETQYF.

V usage is TRBV11-1 and J usage is TRBJ1-6, with D possibly TRBD1 on 6 matching bases. CDR1 is SGHAT and CDR2 is FQDESV in the germline V gene (reference sequence). V was trimmed by 3 bases and J by 7 bases, leaving 10 bases between them. There are 14 residues in the CDR3. CDR3 amino acids: CASSFRQGNSPLHF. The CDR3 nucleotides read TGTGCCAGCAGCTTCCGGCAGGGGAATTCACCCCTCCACTTT.

This chain links TRBV7-2 with TRBJ1-5; D is undetermined. CDR1 is SGHTA, CDR2 FQGNSA, per germline. The CDR3 is made up of 13 amino acids. The V end lost 5 bases, the J end lost 1 base, and 6 bases lay between the germline ends. The CDR3 here is CASSPISNQPQHF. DNA for the CDR3: TGTGCCAGCAGCCCGATCAGCAATCAGCCCCAGCATTTT.

The chain combines TRBV4-1 with TRBJ1-5; D is unresolved. This CDR3 spans 15 amino acids. The germline V gene has CDR1 MGHRA and CDR2 YSYEKL. V was trimmed by 0 bases and J by 2 bases, leaving 8 bases between them. The CDR3: CASSQDPGRNQPQHF. DNA of the CDR3: TGCGCCAGCAGCCAAGACCCTGGCCGCAATCAGCCCCAGCATTTT.

J is TRBJ1-2 and V is TRBV6-2 or TRBV6-3, with a possible D match to TRBD1 (6 bases). V was trimmed by 4 bases and J by 7 bases, leaving 13 bases between them. Germline CDR1 reads MNHEY; CDR2 reads SVGEGT. CDR3 size: 13 residues. CDR3 bases: TGTGCCAGCAGTTCCCAGGGGTTCCGTGGCTACACCTTC. Residues: CASSSQGFRGYTF.

The chain couples TRBV6-5 to TRBJ1-2, with 7 positions matching TRBD1. Germline trimming cut 5 bases from V and 4 bases from J; bases unmatched to any gene: 4. This CDR3 has 13 amino acids. Germline assignment: CDR1 MNHEY and CDR2 SVGAGI. CDR3 residues: CASSRQGLYGYTF. The CDR3 DNA follows: TGTGCCAGCAGTCGACAGGGCCTCTATGGCTACACCTTC.

The V gene is TRBV19, the J gene TRBJ2-1, with D perhaps matching TRBD2 (5 bases). The CDR3 is made up of 14 amino acids. Trimming stripped 7 bases from V and 3 bases from J, with 13 bases between. CDR1 and CDR2 from the germline V gene are LNHDA and SQIVND (reference sequence). The CDR3 sequence is CASTSLTSYNEQFF. The DNA for the CDR3 is TGTGCCAGTACCTCCCTAACTAGCTACAATGAGCAGTTCTTC.

This clone was counted only a few times. The chain combines TRBV12-3 or TRBV12-4 with TRBJ1-1; D remains unclear. With 6 bases removed from V and 6 bases from J, the gap between germline ends came to 11 bases. CDR3 size: 12 residues. CDR3 sequence reads: CASRGFIPEAFF. CDR3 nucleotides: TGTGCCAGCAGAGGGTTTATCCCTGAAGCTTTCTTT.

The chain links TRBV6-4 to TRBJ1-5; D may be TRBD1 (6 bases). This CDR3 is built from 18 residues. Looked up from germline, CDR1 is MRHNA and CDR2 is SNTAGT. V was trimmed by 3 bases and J by 3 bases, leaving 21 bases between them. The CDR3 nucleotides are TGTGCCAGCAGTGATAGCGGGGCCGAATACAGGGTCAATCAGCCCCAGCATTTT. This codes for CASSDSGAEYRVNQPQHF.

The chain employs TRBV7-9 and TRBJ2-7, with D unclear. V was shortened by 3 bases and J by 6 bases, with 18 bases between the two germline ends. This CDR3 comprises 15 residues. Germline V CDR1 and CDR2: SEHNR, FQNEAQ (reference sequence). The CDR3 here is CASSLQAGPVLEQYF. The CDR3 DNA reads TGTGCCAGCAGCTTGCAGGCAGGACCGGTCCTCGAGCAGTACTTC.